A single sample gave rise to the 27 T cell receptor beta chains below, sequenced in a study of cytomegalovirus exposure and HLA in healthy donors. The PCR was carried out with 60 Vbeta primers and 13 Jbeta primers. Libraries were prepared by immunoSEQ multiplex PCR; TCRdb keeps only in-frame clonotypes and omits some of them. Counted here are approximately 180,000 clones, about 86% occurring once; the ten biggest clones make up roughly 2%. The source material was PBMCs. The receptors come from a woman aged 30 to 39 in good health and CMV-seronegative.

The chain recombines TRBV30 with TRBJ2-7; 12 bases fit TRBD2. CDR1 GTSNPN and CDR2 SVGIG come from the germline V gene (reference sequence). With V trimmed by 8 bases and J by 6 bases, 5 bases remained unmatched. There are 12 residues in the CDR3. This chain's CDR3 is CARTSGTSEQYF. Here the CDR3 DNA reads TGTGCCCGGACTAGCGGGACATCCGAGCAGTACTTC.

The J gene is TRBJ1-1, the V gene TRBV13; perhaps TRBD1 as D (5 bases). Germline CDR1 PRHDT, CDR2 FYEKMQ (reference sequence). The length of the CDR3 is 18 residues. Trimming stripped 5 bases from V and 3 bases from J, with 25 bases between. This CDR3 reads CASSHGRQRTRGYTEAFF. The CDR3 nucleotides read TGTGCCAGCAGCCACGGACGCCAGCGCACCCGGGGGTACACTGAAGCTTTCTTT.

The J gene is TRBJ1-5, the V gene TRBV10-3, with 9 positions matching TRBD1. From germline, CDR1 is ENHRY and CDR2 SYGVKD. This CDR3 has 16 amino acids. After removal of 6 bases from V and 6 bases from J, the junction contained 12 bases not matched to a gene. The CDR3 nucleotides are TGTGCCATCAGGAACGGGGACAGGGCCTTGGTTCAGCCCCAGCATTTT. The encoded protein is CAIRNGDRALVQPQHF.

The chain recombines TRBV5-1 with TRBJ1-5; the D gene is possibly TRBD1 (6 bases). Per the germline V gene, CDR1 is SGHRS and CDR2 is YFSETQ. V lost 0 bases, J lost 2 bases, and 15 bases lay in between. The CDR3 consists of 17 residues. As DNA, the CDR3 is TGCGCCAGCAGCTTGGGGTTGGTGGCAGGGGGCAATCAGCCCCAGCATTTT. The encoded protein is CASSLGLVAGGNQPQHF.

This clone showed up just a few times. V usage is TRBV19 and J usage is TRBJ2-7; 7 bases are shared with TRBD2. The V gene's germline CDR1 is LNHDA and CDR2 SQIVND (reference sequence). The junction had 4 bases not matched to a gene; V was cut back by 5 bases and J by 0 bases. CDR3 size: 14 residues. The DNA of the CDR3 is TGTGCCAGTAGTGTTACTAGCGACTCCTACGAGCAGTACTTC. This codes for CASSVTSDSYEQYF.

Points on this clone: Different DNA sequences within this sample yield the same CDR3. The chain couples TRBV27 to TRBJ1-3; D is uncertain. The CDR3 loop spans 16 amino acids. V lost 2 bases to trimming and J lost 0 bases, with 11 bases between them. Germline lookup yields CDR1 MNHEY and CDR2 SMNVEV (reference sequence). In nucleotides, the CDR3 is TGTGCCAGCAGTTTAGGGCCCGGTCTCTCTGGAAACACCATATATTTT. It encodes CASSLGPGLSGNTIYF.

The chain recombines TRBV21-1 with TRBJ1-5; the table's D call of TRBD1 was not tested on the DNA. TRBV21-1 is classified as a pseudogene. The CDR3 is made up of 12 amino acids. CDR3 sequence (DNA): TGTGGCACACCAGGCGGCAATCAGCCCCAGCATTTT. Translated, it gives CGTPGGNQPQHF.

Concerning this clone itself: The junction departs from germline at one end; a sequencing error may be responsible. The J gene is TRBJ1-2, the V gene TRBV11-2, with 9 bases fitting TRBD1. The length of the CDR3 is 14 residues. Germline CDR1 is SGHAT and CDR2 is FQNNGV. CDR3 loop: CAGSLRTGAYGYTF. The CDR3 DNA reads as TGTGCCGGCAGCTTAAGGACAGGGGCCTATGGCTACACCTTC. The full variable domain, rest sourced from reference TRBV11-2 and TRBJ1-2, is EAGVAQSPRYKIIEKRQSVAFWCNPISGHATLYWYQQILGQGPKLLIQFQNNGVVDDSQLPKDRFSAERLKGVDSTLKIQPAKLEDSAVYLCAGSLRTGAYGYTFGSGTRLTVV.

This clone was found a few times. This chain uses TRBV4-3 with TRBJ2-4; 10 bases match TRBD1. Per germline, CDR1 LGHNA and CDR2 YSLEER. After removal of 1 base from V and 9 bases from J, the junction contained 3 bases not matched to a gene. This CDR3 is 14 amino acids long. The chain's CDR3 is CASSQGQGALIQYF. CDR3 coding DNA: TGCGCCAGCAGCCAAGGACAGGGGGCCCTCATTCAGTACTTC.

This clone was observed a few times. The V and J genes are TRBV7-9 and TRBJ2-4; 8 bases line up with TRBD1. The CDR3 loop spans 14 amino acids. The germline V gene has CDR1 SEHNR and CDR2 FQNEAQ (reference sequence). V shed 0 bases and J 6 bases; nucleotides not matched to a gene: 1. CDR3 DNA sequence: TGTGCCAGCAGCTTAGCCCAGGGGGCAAACATTCAGTACTTC. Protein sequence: CASSLAQGANIQYF.

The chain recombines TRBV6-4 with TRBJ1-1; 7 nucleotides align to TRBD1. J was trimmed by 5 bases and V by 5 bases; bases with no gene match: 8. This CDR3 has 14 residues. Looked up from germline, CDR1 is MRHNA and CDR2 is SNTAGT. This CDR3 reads CASSPRGGWTEAFF. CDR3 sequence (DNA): TGTGCCAGCAGTCCGAGAGGGGGCTGGACTGAAGCTTTCTTT.

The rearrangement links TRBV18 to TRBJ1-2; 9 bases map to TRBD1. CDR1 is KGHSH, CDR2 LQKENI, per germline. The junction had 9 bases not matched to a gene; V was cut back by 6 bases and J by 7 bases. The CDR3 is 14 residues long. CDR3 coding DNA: TGTGCCAGCTCGCAGCTGGACAGGGGACTTGGCTACACCTTC. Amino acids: CASSQLDRGLGYTF. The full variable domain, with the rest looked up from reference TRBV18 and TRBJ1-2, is NAGVMQNPRHLVRRRGQEARLRCSPMKGHSHVYWYRQLPEEGLKFMVYLQKENIIDESGMPKERFSAEFPKEGPSILRIQQVVRGDSAAYFCASSQLDRGLGYTFGSGTRLTVV.

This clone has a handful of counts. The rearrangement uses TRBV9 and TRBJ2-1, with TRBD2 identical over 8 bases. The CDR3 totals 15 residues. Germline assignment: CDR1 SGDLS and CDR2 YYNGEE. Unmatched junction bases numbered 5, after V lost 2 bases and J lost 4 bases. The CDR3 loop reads CASSVPSGPYNEQFF. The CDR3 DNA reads TGTGCCAGCAGCGTCCCTAGCGGGCCATACAATGAGCAGTTCTTC.

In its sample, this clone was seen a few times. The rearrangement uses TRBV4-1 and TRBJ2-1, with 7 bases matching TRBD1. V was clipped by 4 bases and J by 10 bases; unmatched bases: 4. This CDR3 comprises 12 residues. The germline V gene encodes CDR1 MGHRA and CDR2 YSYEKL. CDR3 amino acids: CASSLTGDEQFF. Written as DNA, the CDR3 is TGCGCCAGCAGCCTAACAGGGGACGAGCAGTTCTTC.

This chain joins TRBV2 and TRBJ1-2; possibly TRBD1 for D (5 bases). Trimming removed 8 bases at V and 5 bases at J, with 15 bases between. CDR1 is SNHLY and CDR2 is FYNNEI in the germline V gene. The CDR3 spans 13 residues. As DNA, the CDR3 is TGTGCCAGCGCTCTTCGGGACTCTTATGGCTACACCTTC. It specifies CASALRDSYGYTF.

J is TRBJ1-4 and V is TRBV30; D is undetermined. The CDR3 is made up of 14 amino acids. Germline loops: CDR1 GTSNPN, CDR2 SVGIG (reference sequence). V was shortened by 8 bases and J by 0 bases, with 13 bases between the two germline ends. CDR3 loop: CAGMEPATNEKLFF. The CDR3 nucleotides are TGTGCCGGCATGGAGCCTGCAACTAATGAAAAACTGTTTTTT.

This CDR3 reads CASSAGGTGNEQFF. CDR3 in DNA: TGTGCCAGCAGTGCGGGAGGGACGGGTAATGAGCAGTTCTTC. V gene TRBV11-3 combines with J gene TRBJ2-1; 9 nucleotides agree with TRBD2. The CDR3 is 14 amino acids. Germline V CDR1 and CDR2: SGHNT, YENEEA. V lost 6 bases to trimming and J lost 7 bases; unmatched junction nucleotides: 7.

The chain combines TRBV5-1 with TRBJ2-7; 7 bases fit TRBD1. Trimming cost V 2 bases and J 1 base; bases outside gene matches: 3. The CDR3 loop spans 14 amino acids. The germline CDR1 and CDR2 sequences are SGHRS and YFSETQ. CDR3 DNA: TGCGCCAGCAGCTTTGGGACAGTTTCCTACGAGCAGTACTTC. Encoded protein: CASSFGTVSYEQYF.

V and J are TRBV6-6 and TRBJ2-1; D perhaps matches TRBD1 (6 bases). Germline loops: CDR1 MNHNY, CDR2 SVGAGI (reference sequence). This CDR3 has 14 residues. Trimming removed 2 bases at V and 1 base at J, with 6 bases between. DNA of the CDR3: TGTGCCAGCAGTTACCAGGGGTCCTACAATGAGCAGTTCTTC. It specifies CASSYQGSYNEQFF.

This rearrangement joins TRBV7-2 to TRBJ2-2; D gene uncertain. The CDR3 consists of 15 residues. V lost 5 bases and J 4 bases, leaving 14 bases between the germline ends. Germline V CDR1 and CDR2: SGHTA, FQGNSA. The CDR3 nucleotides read TGTGCCAGCAGCCTCCCTCAGCGAGGCACCGGGGAGCTGTTTTTT. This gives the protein CASSLPQRGTGELFF.

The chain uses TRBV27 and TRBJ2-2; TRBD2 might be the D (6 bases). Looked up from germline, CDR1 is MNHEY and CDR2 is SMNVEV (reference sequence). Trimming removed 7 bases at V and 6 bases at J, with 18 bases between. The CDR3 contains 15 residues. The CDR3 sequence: CASMISTGVAGELFF. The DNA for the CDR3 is TGTGCCAGCATGATTTCGACGGGAGTCGCCGGGGAGCTGTTTTTT.

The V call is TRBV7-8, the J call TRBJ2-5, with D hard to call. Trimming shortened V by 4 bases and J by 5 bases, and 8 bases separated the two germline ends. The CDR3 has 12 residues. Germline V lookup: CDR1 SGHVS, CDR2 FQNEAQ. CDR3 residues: CASSYSWETQYF. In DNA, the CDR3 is TGTGCCAGCAGCTATAGTTGGGAGACCCAGTACTTC.

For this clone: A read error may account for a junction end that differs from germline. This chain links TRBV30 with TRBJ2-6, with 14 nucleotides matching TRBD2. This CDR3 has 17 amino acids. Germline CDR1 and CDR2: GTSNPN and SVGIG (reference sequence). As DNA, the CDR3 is TGTGCCTGGTTCTCGGGACTAGCGGGAGCTGGGGCCAACGGCCTGACTTTC. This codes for CAWFSGLAGAGANGLTF.

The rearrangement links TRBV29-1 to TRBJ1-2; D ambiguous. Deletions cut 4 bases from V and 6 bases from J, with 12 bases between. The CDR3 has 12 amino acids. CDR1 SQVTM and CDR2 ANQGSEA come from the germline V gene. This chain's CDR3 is CSVAGERHGYTF. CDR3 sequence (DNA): TGCAGCGTTGCCGGGGAGCGGCATGGCTACACCTTC.

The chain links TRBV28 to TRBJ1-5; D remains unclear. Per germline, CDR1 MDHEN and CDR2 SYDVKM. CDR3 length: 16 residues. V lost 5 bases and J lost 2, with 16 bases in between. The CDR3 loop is CASSPRRVSGNQPQHF. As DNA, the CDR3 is TGTGCCAGCAGTCCGAGGAGGGTGAGTGGCAATCAGCCCCAGCATTTT.

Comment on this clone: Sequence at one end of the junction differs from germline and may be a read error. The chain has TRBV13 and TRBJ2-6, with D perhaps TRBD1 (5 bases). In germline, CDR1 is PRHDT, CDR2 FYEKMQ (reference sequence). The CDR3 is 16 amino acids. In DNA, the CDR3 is TGTGCCAGCAGCTTAATGCAGGGCTCTGGGGCCAACGGCCTGACTTTC. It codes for CASSLMQGSGANGLTF.

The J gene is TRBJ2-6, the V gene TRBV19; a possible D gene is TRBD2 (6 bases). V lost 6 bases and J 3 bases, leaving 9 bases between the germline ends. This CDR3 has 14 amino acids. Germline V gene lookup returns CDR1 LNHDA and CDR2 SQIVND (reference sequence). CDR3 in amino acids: CASRSGVGANVLTF. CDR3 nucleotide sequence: TGTGCCAGTAGATCGGGGGTTGGGGCCAACGTCCTGACTTTC. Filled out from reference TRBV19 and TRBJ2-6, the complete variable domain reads DGGITQSPKYLFRKEGQNVTLSCEQNLNHDAMYWYRQDPGQGLRLIYYSQIVNDFQKGDIAEGYSVSREKKESFPLTVTSAQKNPTAFYLCASRSGVGANVLTFGAGSRLTVL.